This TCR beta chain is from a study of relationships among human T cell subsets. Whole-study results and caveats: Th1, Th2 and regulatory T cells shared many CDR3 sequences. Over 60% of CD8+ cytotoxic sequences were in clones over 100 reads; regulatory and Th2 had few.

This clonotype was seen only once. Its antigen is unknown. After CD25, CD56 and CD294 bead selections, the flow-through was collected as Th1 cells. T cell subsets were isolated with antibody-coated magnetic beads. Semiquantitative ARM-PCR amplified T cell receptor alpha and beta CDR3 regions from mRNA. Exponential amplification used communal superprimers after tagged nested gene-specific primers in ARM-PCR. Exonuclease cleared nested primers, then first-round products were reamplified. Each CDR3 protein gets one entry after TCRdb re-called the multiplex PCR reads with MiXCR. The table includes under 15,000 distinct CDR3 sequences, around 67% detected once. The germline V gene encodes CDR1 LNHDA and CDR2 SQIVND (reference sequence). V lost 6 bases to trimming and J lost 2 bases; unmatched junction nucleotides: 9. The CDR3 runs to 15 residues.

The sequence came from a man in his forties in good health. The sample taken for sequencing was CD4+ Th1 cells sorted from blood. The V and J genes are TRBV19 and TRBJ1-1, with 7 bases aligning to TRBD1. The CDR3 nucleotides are TGTGCCAGTAGACTTTCCGACAGGGCCAACACTGAAGCTTTCTTT. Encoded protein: CASRLSDRANTEAFF.